These 30 T cell receptor beta chains came from one sample sequenced in a study of blood T cell repertoires in COVID-19. TCRdb's table, derived via immunoSEQ multiplex PCR, lists solely in-frame clones and lacks some. The sample holds approximately 220,000 clones, roughly 85% seen once. Sequencing used PBMCs or T cells enriched from blood (not recorded which). All receptors come from a woman between 40 and 55 years old with acute COVID-19.

This sequence joins TRBV4-3 and TRBJ2-1, with D perhaps TRBD2 (6 bases). This CDR3 has 13 amino acids. CDR1 is LGHNA, CDR2 YSLEER, per germline. The ends were cut back, 6 bases at V and 4 bases at J, with 10 bases in the middle. CDR3 sequence: CASRGGVYNEQFF. CDR3 coding DNA: TGCGCCAGCAGGGGGGGAGTGTACAATGAGCAGTTCTTC.

The sample holds one count of this clone. J is TRBJ2-1 and V is TRBV30; 14 bases fit TRBD2. The CDR3 has 15 residues. Germline-derived CDR1 and CDR2 are GTSNPN and SVGIG (reference sequence). V trimming: 5 bases; J trimming: 9 bases; junction bases outside the gene matches: 9. CDR3 bases: TGTGCCTGGTCCTCCGGGACTAGCGGGGGATTTGAGCAGTTCTTC. Translating gives CAWSSGTSGGFEQFF.

This chain links TRBV7-2 with TRBJ1-2; the D gene is possibly TRBD1 (5 bases). Germline V gene sequence: CDR1 SGHTA, CDR2 FQGNSA. V was shortened by 1 base and J by 5 bases, with 14 bases between the two germline ends. This CDR3 comprises 15 residues. CDR3 protein: CASSLGAGSWYGYTF. Here the CDR3 DNA reads TGTGCCAGCAGCTTAGGAGCAGGGTCTTGGTATGGCTACACCTTC.

This clone has a handful of counts. V usage is TRBV5-4 and J usage is TRBJ2-7; 12 bases are shared with TRBD2. V was pared by 0 bases and J by 7 bases, with 2 bases of the junction left unmatched. Germline-derived CDR1 and CDR2 are SGHNT and YYREEE (reference sequence). The CDR3 has 14 residues. This chain's CDR3 is CASSLGLAGVEQYV. CDR3 DNA: TGTGCCAGCAGCTTGGGACTAGCGGGGGTTGAGCAGTACGTC.

This chain connects TRBV7-2 to TRBJ1-5; 7 bases line up with TRBD1. This CDR3 spans 14 amino acids. The germline V gene has CDR1 SGHTA and CDR2 FQGNSA. Trimming cost V 2 bases and J 5 bases; bases outside gene matches: 3. The CDR3 here is CASSLRDSDQPQHF. CDR3 bases: TGTGCCAGCAGCTTACGGGACAGCGATCAGCCCCAGCATTTT.

The genes are TRBV15 and TRBJ1-1, with 7 bases lining up with TRBD1. With V trimmed by 3 bases and J by 7 bases, 5 bases remained unmatched. The CDR3 contains 13 residues. From germline, CDR1 is LNHNV and CDR2 YYDKDF (reference sequence). The CDR3 DNA sequence: TGTGCCACCAGCAGGAGGGGGCTAGATGAAGCTTTCTTT. This encodes CATSRRGLDEAFF.

This clone was seen a handful of times. This rearrangement joins TRBV6-1 to TRBJ1-5; 8 bases match TRBD1. Per germline, CDR1 MNHNS and CDR2 SASEGT. The trim removed 3 bases at V and 5 bases at J, leaving 6 bases unmatched. This CDR3 comprises 15 residues. The DNA for the CDR3 is TGTGCCAGCAGTGATGGGACAGGACACTATCAGCCCCAGCATTTT. As protein: CASSDGTGHYQPQHF.

The chain is built from TRBV4-2 and TRBJ2-2; 11 bases align to TRBD2. V trimming: 1 base; J trimming: 5 bases; junction bases outside the gene matches: 6. The CDR3 sequence is 17 residues long. Germline CDR1 LGHNA, CDR2 YNFKEQ. The DNA of the CDR3 is TGTGCCAGCAGCCAAGTAACTAGCGGGGGTTTTACCGGGGAGCTGTTTTTT. This sequence encodes CASSQVTSGGFTGELFF.

This clone was recorded once. The chain uses TRBV29-1 and TRBJ1-1, with a possible D match to TRBD1 (6 bases). Per germline, CDR1 SQVTM and CDR2 ANQGSEA. The V and J ends lost 7 bases and 6 bases respectively, with 12 bases between them. The CDR3 runs to 11 residues. In DNA form, the CDR3 reads TGCAGCGGGCTAGAGGGGGCTGAAGCTTTCTTT. The encoded protein is CSGLEGAEAFF.

The V call is TRBV6-2 or TRBV6-3, the J call TRBJ1-1; no clear D. In germline, CDR1 is MNHEY, CDR2 SVGEGT. The CDR3 spans 13 residues. Trimming took 6 bases from V and 1 from J, leaving 9 bases between them. The CDR3 sequence is CASSRQENTEAFF. CDR3 DNA: TGTGCCAGCAGCCGCCAGGAGAACACTGAAGCTTTCTTT.

This clone was seen only once. The chain is built from TRBV25-1 and TRBJ2-6; no clear D. With 4 bases removed from V and 4 bases from J, the gap between germline ends came to 11 bases. The length of the CDR3 is 15 residues. From germline, CDR1 is MGHDK and CDR2 SYGVNS. The CDR3 is CASSANSLGANVLTF. CDR3 nucleotide sequence: TGTGCCAGCAGTGCCAATTCCCTAGGGGCCAACGTCCTGACTTTC.

The chain has TRBV18 and TRBJ1-1; D call uncertain. With 2 bases removed from V and 7 bases from J, the gap between germline ends came to 20 bases. CDR3 length: 16 amino acids. Germline V gene lookup returns CDR1 KGHSH and CDR2 LQKENI. CDR3 bases: TGTGCCAGCTCACCAAACCGGGTTATAGGCATTAGTGAAGCTTTCTTT. Translation: CASSPNRVIGISEAFF.

In DNA, the CDR3 is TGTGCCAGCTCACCATTAGAGGGCGAAAAACTGTTTTTT. It specifies CASSPLEGEKLFF. The chain has TRBV18 and TRBJ1-4, with D uncertain. V lost 2 bases and J lost 8, with 9 bases in between. The CDR3 length is 13 residues. Germline V CDR1 and CDR2: KGHSH, LQKENI.

The rearrangement uses TRBV4-1 and TRBJ2-1, with a weak D call TRBD2 (5 bases). Trimming removed 0 bases at V and 0 bases at J, with 12 bases between. CDR1 and CDR2 from the germline V gene are MGHRA and YSYEKL. This CDR3 region has 17 residues. The CDR3 reads CASSQEAGAGSYNEQFF. The CDR3 nucleotides are TGCGCCAGCAGCCAAGAGGCAGGCGCGGGCTCCTACAATGAGCAGTTCTTC.

This rearrangement joins TRBV12-3 or TRBV12-4 to TRBJ1-6; perhaps TRBD1 as D (6 bases). This CDR3 is built from 13 residues. V was trimmed by 5 bases and J by 7 bases, leaving 9 bases between them. The CDR3 DNA reads as TGTGCCAGCAGTCGCAGGGGAAATTCACCCCTCCACTTT. This codes for CASSRRGNSPLHF.

V gene TRBV19 combines with J gene TRBJ1-4, with TRBD1 as a possible D gene (6 bases). This CDR3 region has 16 residues. Germline CDR1 reads LNHDA; CDR2 reads SQIVND (reference sequence). V shed 1 base and J shed 0 bases, with 9 bases lying between them. The CDR3 coding sequence is TGTGCCAGTAGTATAGTCTACAGGGCAACTAATGAAAAACTGTTTTTT. The encoded protein is CASSIVYRATNEKLFF.

V usage is TRBV7-2 and J usage is TRBJ1-5, with TRBD1 as a possible D gene (5 bases). The length of the CDR3 is 15 residues. Germline assignment: CDR1 SGHTA and CDR2 FQGNSA. Trimming pared 5 bases from V and 7 bases from J, leaving 18 bases between. CDR3 in amino acids: CASSPWGGAGQPQHF. For the CDR3, the DNA is TGTGCCAGCAGCCCCTGGGGAGGGGCGGGCCAGCCCCAGCATTTT. The full variable domain, with the rest looked up from reference TRBV7-2 and TRBJ1-5, is GAGVSQSPSNKVTEKGKDVELRCDPISGHTALYWYRQSLGQGLEFLIYFQGNSAPDKSGLPSDRFSAERTGGSVSTLTIQRTQQEDSAVYLCASSPWGGAGQPQHFGDGTRLSIL.

This clone is a singleton in its sample. The chain has TRBV10-1 and TRBJ2-3, with a possible D match to TRBD2 (5 bases). CDR1 is WNHNN, CDR2 SYGVQD, per germline (reference sequence). Deletions cut 4 bases from V and 3 bases from J, with 14 bases between. This CDR3 spans 15 amino acids. The CDR3 protein is CASSAGIPGTDTQYF. The CDR3 nucleotides are TGCGCCAGCAGTGCCGGGATCCCGGGGACAGATACGCAGTATTTT.

The CDR3 region has the DNA TGTGCCTGGGTGGACAGGGGACGACAGTACGTC. Residues: CAWVDRGRQYV. J is TRBJ2-7 and V is TRBV30; 9 bases agree with TRBD1. Germline CDR1 and CDR2: GTSNPN and SVGIG (reference sequence). Losses at the gene ends were 5 bases for V and 10 bases for J; bases not matched to a gene: 6. The CDR3 is made up of 11 amino acids.

This sequence joins TRBV12-5 and TRBJ1-5; tentatively, D is TRBD1 (6 bases). CDR3 length: 17 amino acids. The V and J ends lost 2 bases and 7 bases respectively, with 21 bases between them. The germline CDR1 and CDR2 sequences are LGHNT and FRNRAP. The CDR3: CASGLSSRGGLGQPQHF. The CDR3 DNA is TGTGCTAGTGGTTTGTCCTCGAGGGGGGGACTGGGGCAGCCCCAGCATTTT.

This clone was found once. V usage is TRBV20-1 and J usage is TRBJ2-7; 7 nucleotides line up with TRBD2. Germline values: CDR1 DFQATT, CDR2 SNEGSKA (reference sequence). V trimming: 3 bases; J trimming: 3 bases; junction bases outside the gene matches: 14. The length of the CDR3 is 16 residues. The CDR3 loop is CSASCRGVSPSYEQYF. The CDR3 region has the DNA TGCAGTGCTAGTTGCCGGGGGGTCTCCCCGAGCTACGAGCAGTACTTC.

The CDR3 here is CAWSPRGGGGYTF. DNA of the CDR3: TGTGCCTGGAGCCCCCGCGGGGGCGGGGGCTACACCTTC. The chain combines TRBV30 with TRBJ1-2, with a tentative D call TRBD1 (6 bases). Trimming took off 3 bases at V and 8 bases at J, with 16 bases between the two ends. Germline V gene lookup returns CDR1 GTSNPN and CDR2 SVGIG (reference sequence). The length of the CDR3 is 13 residues.

This chain uses TRBV4-1 with TRBJ2-3; 11 bases match TRBD2. This CDR3 comprises 17 residues. CDR1 is MGHRA and CDR2 is YSYEKL in the germline V gene. V lost 1 base, J lost 5 bases, and 8 bases stayed unmatched. CDR3 nucleotides: TGCGCCAGCAGCCAAGGACTAGCGGGGATCCTAGGAGATACGCAGTATTTT. As protein: CASSQGLAGILGDTQYF.

For the CDR3, the DNA is TGTGCCTGTAAAACAGGGAGCGAAGCTTTCTTT. As protein: CACKTGSEAFF. The chain uses TRBV30 and TRBJ1-1, with D perhaps matching TRBD1 (6 bases). Germline values: CDR1 GTSNPN, CDR2 SVGIG (reference sequence). Trimming removed 6 bases from V and 8 bases from J, with 13 bases in between. The CDR3 loop spans 11 amino acids.

The chain links TRBV18 to TRBJ1-1; no firm D call. The CDR3 runs to 13 residues. V lost 2 bases, J lost 10 bases, and 14 bases lay in between. Germline V lookup: CDR1 KGHSH, CDR2 LQKENI. Here the CDR3 DNA reads TGTGCCAGCTCACCAGGAGGAGGTCTTGGAGCTTTCTTT. This codes for CASSPGGGLGAFF.

The chain is built from TRBV4-2 and TRBJ1-1, with 9 bases fitting TRBD1. The germline CDR1 and CDR2 sequences are LGHNA and YNFKEQ. This CDR3 spans 15 amino acids. With 6 bases clipped from V and 6 bases from J, the junction kept 11 bases outside the gene matches. CDR3 sequence (DNA): TGTGCCAGCAGGCGGACCGGACAGGGGCCCGCTGAAGCTTTCTTT. It specifies CASRRTGQGPAEAFF.

The chain has TRBV27 and TRBJ1-6; unclear D gene. V was cut by 7 bases and J by 7 bases, with 23 bases left in between. The CDR3 is 17 residues long. Germline V gene data show CDR1 as MNHEY and CDR2 as SMNVEV (reference sequence). CDR3 bases: TGTGCCAGCAAATATTTACCGACGGGTTTGAAGAATTCACCCCTCCACTTT. As protein: CASKYLPTGLKNSPLHF.

The CDR3: CASSPGQGRGNEQFF. DNA of the CDR3: TGTGCCAGCAGCCCCGGCCAGGGAAGGGGCAATGAGCAGTTCTTC. The rearrangement joins TRBV6-2 or TRBV6-3 to TRBJ2-1, with D tentatively TRBD1 (5 bases). Germline values: CDR1 MNHEY, CDR2 SVGEGT. The CDR3 is 15 residues long. Trimming removed 6 bases at V and 6 bases at J, with 18 bases between.

V gene TRBV6-2 or TRBV6-3 combines with J gene TRBJ1-5; 9 bases line up with TRBD1. The CDR3 contains 15 residues. The ends lost 4 bases at V and 4 bases at J; junction bases unmatched: 5. Germline CDR1 reads MNHEY; CDR2 reads SVGEGT. CDR3 sequence reads: CASSSLGQGNQPQHF. CDR3 sequence (DNA): TGTGCCAGCAGTTCCTTGGGACAGGGAAATCAGCCCCAGCATTTT.

The chain carries TRBV21-1 and TRBJ2-3; the D call of TRBD2 is as the table states it, not checked on the DNA. TRBV21-1 corresponds to a pseudogene. The CDR3 has 8 amino acids. This chain's CDR3 is CASLTQYF. CDR3 in DNA: TGTGCCAGCCTTACGCAGTATTTT.